One T cell receptor (beta chain) is described in this entry. The antigen remains unidentified. The germline gives CDR1 MNHEY, CDR2 SVGEGT. The CDR3 is 15 residues long. Trimming left V 5 bases short and J 0 bases short, with 11 bases between. Measured with immunoSEQ multiplex PCR; TCRdb has only the in-frame clones, and not every one. The sample holds 350,000 to 600,000 clones; 80% to 90% are singletons and the top ten take under 2%. These data originate in a study of Ad26.COV2.S vaccination and SARS-CoV-2 variants. Study information: In the COV1001 trial, the donor was in the Ad26.COV2.S arm. Study-level points and caveats: Spike-specific TCR breadth was greater after Ad26.COV2.S than placebo. An underestimation of total T cell responses may have resulted from the TCR breadth and depth analyses.

Documented treatment: roughly 19 received Ad26.COV2.S at low or high dose, single or two shots; 5 received placebo; per-sample allocation not given. Vaccine and placebo recipients were sampled on day 63 after the first injection. The V call is TRBV6-2 or TRBV6-3, the J call TRBJ2-1, with D unresolved. The source was peripheral blood, collected in a trial of Ad26.COV2.S vaccine versus placebo. The TCR originated in a person aged 18-65 years who received the Ad26.COV2.S COVID-19 vaccine or a placebo. This CDR3 reads CASSPVSYSYNEQFF. DNA for the CDR3: TGTGCCAGCAGTCCAGTAAGTTACTCCTACAATGAGCAGTTCTTC.